Listed here are 12 T cell receptor beta chains from one sample, sequenced in a study of T cell changes during pregnancy in multiple sclerosis. Assay used: immunoSEQ multiplex PCR; TCRdb lists only in-frame clones, some missing. The data show 40,000 to 50,000 clones, approximately 95% seen once. Specimen: CD4+ T cells from peripheral blood mononuclear cells, collected in the first trimester of pregnancy. All receptors come from a female donor with multiple sclerosis, enrolled in a pregnancy study.

V and J are TRBV7-9 and TRBJ2-7; TRBD1 matches at 10 bases. V lost 7 bases, J lost 5 bases, and 8 bases stayed unmatched. The CDR3 covers 14 residues. CDR1 and CDR2 (germline): SEHNR, FQNEAQ (reference sequence). The CDR3 region is CASTQGQGRDEQYF. The DNA of the CDR3 is TGTGCCAGCACCCAGGGACAGGGGAGGGACGAGCAGTACTTC.

This clone appeared once. CDR3 protein: CALKQGIATEAFF. The DNA for the CDR3 is TGTGCCTTAAAACAGGGTATAGCGACTGAAGCTTTCTTT. The chain is built from TRBV30 and TRBJ1-1, with D tentatively TRBD1 (6 bases). V was trimmed by 7 bases and J by 5 bases, leaving 17 bases between them. CDR3 length: 13 amino acids. Germline V gene lookup returns CDR1 GTSNPN and CDR2 SVGIG (reference sequence).

The V call is TRBV19, the J call TRBJ2-7, with no clear D. The CDR3 consists of 15 residues. V lost 2 bases, J lost 3 bases, and 14 bases lay in between. In germline, CDR1 is LNHDA, CDR2 SQIVND (reference sequence). The CDR3 loop reads CASSISSQVGYEQYF. The CDR3 region has the DNA TGTGCCAGTAGTATAAGTTCCCAGGTTGGCTACGAGCAGTACTTC.

The rearrangement uses TRBV7-8 and TRBJ1-1, with D perhaps matching TRBD1 (6 bases). There are 17 residues in the CDR3. CDR1 SGHVS and CDR2 FQNEAQ come from the germline V gene. Deletions cut 3 bases from V and 0 bases from J, with 17 bases between. Here the CDR3 DNA reads TGTGCCAGCAGCTTTAGTCCGGGGGGCCTCATGAACACTGAAGCTTTCTTT. This gives the protein CASSFSPGGLMNTEAFF.

The chain uses TRBV5-6 and TRBJ2-3, with 7 bases aligning to TRBD1. CDR1 is SGHDT and CDR2 is YYEEEE in the germline V gene. With 6 bases clipped from V and 8 bases from J, the junction kept 9 bases outside the gene matches. The CDR3 contains 13 residues. The CDR3 region is CASTPYRGGTQYF. The CDR3 DNA is TGTGCCAGCACCCCCTACAGGGGCGGTACGCAGTATTTT.

J is TRBJ1-2 and V is TRBV7-9; possibly TRBD1 for D (6 bases). The germline V gene encodes CDR1 SEHNR and CDR2 FQNEAQ (reference sequence). The V end was cut by 5 bases, the J end by 4 bases, with 14 bases between. The CDR3 extends over 14 amino acids. As DNA, the CDR3 is TGTGCCAGCAGCCTCAGGGGAGCTTTCTATGGCTACACCTTC. It encodes CASSLRGAFYGYTF.

The chain has TRBV2 and TRBJ1-4; D might be TRBD1 (5 bases). Germline assignment: CDR1 SNHLY and CDR2 FYNNEI. V was clipped by 1 base and J by 3 bases, with 9 bases between them. The CDR3 totals 15 residues. CDR3 in DNA: TGTGCCAGCAGTGAAGGTGGGGGGGCTAATGAAAAACTGTTTTTT. Translating it yields CASSEGGGANEKLFF.

The CDR3 loop is CASSPASGVNEQFF. In nucleotides, the CDR3 is TGTGCCAGCTCACCTGCTAGCGGGGTCAATGAGCAGTTCTTC. The chain combines TRBV18 with TRBJ2-1; TRBD2 matches 9 bases. Germline CDR1 and CDR2: KGHSH and LQKENI. The CDR3 has 14 residues. The trim removed 3 bases at V and 6 bases at J, leaving 3 bases unmatched. Drawing the rest from reference TRBV18 and TRBJ2-1, the complete variable domain is NAGVMQNPRHLVRRRGQEARLRCSPMKGHSHVYWYRQLPEEGLKFMVYLQKENIIDESGMPKERFSAEFPKEGPSILRIQQVVRGDSAAYFCASSPASGVNEQFFGPGTRLTVL.

The J gene is TRBJ2-1, the V gene TRBV7-6; 15 bases are shared with TRBD2. This CDR3 comprises 19 residues. Germline loops: CDR1 SGHVS, CDR2 FNYEAQ. With 1 base clipped from V and 1 base from J, the junction kept 5 bases outside the gene matches. The CDR3 is CASSLGGTSGGSSYNEQFF. CDR3 bases: TGTGCCAGCAGCTTAGGGGGGACTAGCGGGGGGAGTTCCTACAATGAGCAGTTCTTC.

This chain uses TRBV4-1 with TRBJ2-2, with a tentative D call TRBD1 (6 bases). CDR3 length: 19 residues. Germline V lookup: CDR1 MGHRA, CDR2 YSYEKL. Trimming removed 4 bases from V and 1 base from J, with 22 bases in between. CDR3 coding DNA: TGCGCCAGCAGCCTACAACCCACAGGGAGCCTTTGGAACACCGGGGAGCTGTTTTTT. This encodes CASSLQPTGSLWNTGELFF.

The chain carries TRBV11-2 and TRBJ1-5; a possible D gene is TRBD1 (5 bases). This CDR3 has 16 amino acids. V lost 5 bases, J lost 3 bases, and 17 bases lay in between. Per germline, CDR1 SGHAT and CDR2 FQNNGV. CDR3 nucleotides: TGTGCCAGCAGCACTGAAGGGGCGGCTCCCAATCAGCCCCAGCATTTT. It yields the protein CASSTEGAAPNQPQHF.

The CDR3 sequence is CASSVSLGAKTYEQYF. Written as DNA, the CDR3 is TGTGCCAGCAGCGTAAGCCTGGGGGCCAAAACCTACGAGCAGTACTTC. J is TRBJ2-7 and V is TRBV9, with D perhaps TRBD1 (6 bases). Trimming took 1 base from V and 2 from J, leaving 16 bases between them. CDR1 and CDR2 (germline): SGDLS, YYNGEE. This CDR3 has 16 amino acids.